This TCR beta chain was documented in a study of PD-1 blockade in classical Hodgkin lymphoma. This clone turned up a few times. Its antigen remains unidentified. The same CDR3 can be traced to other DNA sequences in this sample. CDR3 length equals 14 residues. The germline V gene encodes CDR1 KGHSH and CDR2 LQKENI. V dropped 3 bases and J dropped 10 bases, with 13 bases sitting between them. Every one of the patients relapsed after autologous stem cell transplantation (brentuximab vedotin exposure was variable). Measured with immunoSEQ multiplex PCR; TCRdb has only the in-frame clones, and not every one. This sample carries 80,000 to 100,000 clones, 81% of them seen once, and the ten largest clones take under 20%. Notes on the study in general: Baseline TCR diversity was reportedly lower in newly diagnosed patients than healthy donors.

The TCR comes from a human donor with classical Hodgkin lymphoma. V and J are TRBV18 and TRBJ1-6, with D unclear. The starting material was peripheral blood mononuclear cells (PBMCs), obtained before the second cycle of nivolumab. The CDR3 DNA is TGTGCCAGCTCACCCGCGGACCGCTCCTCACCCCTCCACTTT. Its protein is CASSPADRSSPLHF. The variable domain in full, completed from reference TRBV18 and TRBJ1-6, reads NAGVMQNPRHLVRRRGQEARLRCSPMKGHSHVYWYRQLPEEGLKFMVYLQKENIIDESGMPKERFSAEFPKEGPSILRIQQVVRGDSAAYFCASSPADRSSPLHFGNGTRLTVT.